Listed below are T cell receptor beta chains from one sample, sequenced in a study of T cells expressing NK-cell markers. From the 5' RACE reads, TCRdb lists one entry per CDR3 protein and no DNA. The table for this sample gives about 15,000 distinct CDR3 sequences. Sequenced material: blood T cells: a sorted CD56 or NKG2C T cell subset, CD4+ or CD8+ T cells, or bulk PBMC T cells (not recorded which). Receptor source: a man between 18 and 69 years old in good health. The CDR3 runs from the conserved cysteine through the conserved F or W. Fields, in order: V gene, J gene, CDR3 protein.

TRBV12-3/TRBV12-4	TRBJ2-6	CASSLSGANVLTF
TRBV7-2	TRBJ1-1	CASSIGTSKKAFF
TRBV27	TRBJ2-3	CASSFRGRGDTQYF
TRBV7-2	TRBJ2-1	CASSLGGPQNEQFF
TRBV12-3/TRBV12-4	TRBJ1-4	CASSSRPGSLNEKLFF
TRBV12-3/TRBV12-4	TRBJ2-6	CASSVGGGGANVLTF
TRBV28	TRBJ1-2	CASSLSSYGYTF
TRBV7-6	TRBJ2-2	CASSLDGPGELFF
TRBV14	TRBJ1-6	CASSHFPGLDSPLHF
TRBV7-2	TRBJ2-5	CASSSLGRKETQYF
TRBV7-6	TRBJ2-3	CASSSEGSGGIDTQYF
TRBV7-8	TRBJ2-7	CASSSPGTGISYEQYF
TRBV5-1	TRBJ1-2	CASSLESRANYGYTF
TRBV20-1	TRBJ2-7	CSASSGLGYEQYF
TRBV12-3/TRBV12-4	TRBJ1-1	CASSLGPGATEAFF
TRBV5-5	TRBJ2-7	CASSQATTGAYEQYF
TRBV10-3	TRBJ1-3	CAIRGQGLGNTIYF
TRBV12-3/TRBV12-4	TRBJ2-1	CASRMNGISYNEQFF
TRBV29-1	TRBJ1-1	CSVSGDEPLNTEAFF
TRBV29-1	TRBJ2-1	CSVGQGTHNEQFF
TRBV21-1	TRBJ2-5	CASSRRDPKLRTQYF
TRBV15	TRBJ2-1	CATSRGSGTGPLEDEQFF
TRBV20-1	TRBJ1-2	CSANGQGLPNYGYTF
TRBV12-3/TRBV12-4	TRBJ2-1	CASSLRREGYNEQFF
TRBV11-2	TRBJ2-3	CASSLDFQREFTDADTQYF
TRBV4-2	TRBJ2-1	CASSQEVLQPNEQFF
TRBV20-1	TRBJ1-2	CSATGALWGYTF
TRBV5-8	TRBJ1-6	CASNYQTEKSPLHF
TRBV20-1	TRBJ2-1	CSARGDSGRNNEQFF
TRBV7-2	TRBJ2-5	CASSSGTGGNQETQYF
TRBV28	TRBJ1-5	CASSLRGINQPQHF
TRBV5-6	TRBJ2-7	CASSLVDSYEQYF
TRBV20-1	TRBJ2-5	CSARVGWETQYF
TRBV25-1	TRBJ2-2	CASSEVGSNTGELFF
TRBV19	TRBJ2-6	CASVTGSGANVLTF
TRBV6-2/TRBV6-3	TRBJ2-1	CASTTLAYNEQFF
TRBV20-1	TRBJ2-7	CSARPGYEQYF
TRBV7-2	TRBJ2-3	CASSSLAGNNADTQYF
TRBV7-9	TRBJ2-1	CASCLWGNEQFF
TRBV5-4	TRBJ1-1	CASSPGGRTEAFF
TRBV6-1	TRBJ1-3	CASSVGETGNTIYF
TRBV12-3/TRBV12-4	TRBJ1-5	CASSLVPEANQPQHF
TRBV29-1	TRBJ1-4	CSAQRVGEKLFF
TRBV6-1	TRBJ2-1	CASIGSGGERQQFF
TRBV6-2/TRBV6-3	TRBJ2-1	CASSYLAEGENEQFF
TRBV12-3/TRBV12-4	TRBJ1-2	CASSRDGSNYGYTF
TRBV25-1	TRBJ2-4	CASSEGSRVRKNIQYF
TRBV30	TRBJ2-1	CAWSEAYNEQFF
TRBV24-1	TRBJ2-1	CATSDDLREQFF
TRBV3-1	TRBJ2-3	CASSYTSAGGGTDTQYF
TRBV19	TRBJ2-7	CASSIGAGPYEQYF
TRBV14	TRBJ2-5	CASSPEDRALQETQYF
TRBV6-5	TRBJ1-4	CASSLRGEAEKLFF
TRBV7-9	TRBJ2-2	CASSPTSVNTGELFF